This entry lists 11 T cell receptor beta chains sequenced from one sample in a study of cytomegalovirus exposure and HLA in healthy donors (dated by TCRdb to about 2017). Library generation was performed with the immunoSEQ multiplex PCR assay. A mixture of 60 forward primers for TCR Vbeta segments and 13 reverse primers for TCR Jbeta segments was used in the multiplex PCR. In TCRdb, the immuneACCESS table is reduced to in-frame sequences with V and J assigned. These tables do not hold every clone; where another copy was compared, an unresolved V gene accounts for under half, and the others remain unexplained. Recorded for this sample are 150,000 or so clones; roughly 80% of them occurred a single time. The top ten clonotypes cover 1.5% to 2.5% of the sample. Material for sequencing was PBMCs. Receptors were obtained from a man in his late teens or twenties in good health and CMV-seronegative.

The J gene is TRBJ2-7, the V gene TRBV2, with 8 bases that match TRBD2. Germline loops: CDR1 SNHLY, CDR2 FYNNEI. The CDR3 has 13 amino acids. With 4 bases clipped from V and 2 bases from J, the junction kept 1 base outside the gene matches. The CDR3 DNA reads as TGTGCCAGCAGTGTGCGGGGGGCCTACGAGCAGTACTTC. Amino acid sequence: CASSVRGAYEQYF.

The V call is TRBV2, the J call TRBJ2-2; 7 positions match TRBD2. The CDR3 covers 14 residues. V dropped 8 bases and J dropped 3; count of bases not matched to a gene: 6. Per the germline V gene, CDR1 is SNHLY and CDR2 is FYNNEI. CDR3: CASRRLADTGELFF. The CDR3 DNA reads TGTGCCAGCCGGCGGCTAGCGGACACCGGGGAGCTGTTTTTT.

This sequence joins TRBV15 and TRBJ2-3; 7 bases match TRBD1. The ends lost 5 bases at V and 4 bases at J; junction bases unmatched: 9. Germline V gives CDR1 LNHNV, CDR2 YYDKDF (reference sequence). The CDR3 totals 15 residues. The CDR3 DNA is TGTGCCACCAGCTCCCCGACAGGGTTTGCAGATACGCAGTATTTT. This gives the protein CATSSPTGFADTQYF.

This clone was found once. The chain is built from TRBV9 and TRBJ1-2, with TRBD1 as a possible D gene (5 bases). The germline V and J ends were trimmed by 4 bases and 4 bases, with 14 bases remaining between them. From germline, CDR1 is SGDLS and CDR2 YYNGEE. This CDR3 is built from 14 residues. CDR3 DNA sequence: TGTGCCAGCAGCCCCCGACAGAGACCCTATGGCTACACCTTC. Translation: CASSPRQRPYGYTF. The entire variable domain, with the rest obtained from reference TRBV9 and TRBJ1-2, is as follows: DSGVTQTPKHLITATGQRVTLRCSPRSGDLSVYWYQQSLDQGLQFLIQYYNGEERAKGNILERFSAQQFPDLHSELNLSSLELGDSALYFCASSPRQRPYGYTFGSGTRLTVV.

This rearrangement joins TRBV4-3 to TRBJ2-2; no clear D gene. The CDR3 sequence is 17 residues long. Germline V CDR1 and CDR2: LGHNA, YSLEER. Trimming pared 0 bases from V and 1 base from J, leaving 12 bases between. In DNA, the CDR3 is TGCGCCAGCAGCCAAGAGCCTCGGGTAAAGAACACCGGGGAGCTGTTTTTT. Protein sequence: CASSQEPRVKNTGELFF.

Concerning this clone itself: This sample also contains other DNA sequences that code for the same CDR3. The chain combines TRBV10-3 with TRBJ1-1; 12 bases match TRBD1. Trimming took 0 bases from V and 3 from J; bases not matched to a gene: 5. This CDR3 has 17 residues. The germline V gene has CDR1 ENHRY and CDR2 SYGVKD. CDR3 sequence: CAISESRDRGQDTEAFF. DNA of the CDR3: TGTGCCATCAGTGAGTCAAGGGACAGGGGGCAAGACACTGAAGCTTTCTTT.

The J gene is TRBJ1-2, the V gene TRBV28; TRBD1 agrees at 10 bases. Germline assignment: CDR1 MDHEN and CDR2 SYDVKM. The CDR3 spans 15 residues. Losses at the gene ends were 7 bases for V and 5 bases for J; bases not matched to a gene: 10. The CDR3, as DNA: TGTGCCAGCACCACTCCGGGACAGGGGTATTATGGCTACACCTTC. Translated, it gives CASTTPGQGYYGYTF.

The chain is built from TRBV9 and TRBJ1-2, with D unclear. This CDR3 is 13 amino acids long. The germline V and J ends were trimmed by 1 base and 3 bases, with 7 bases remaining between them. Germline V gene sequence: CDR1 SGDLS, CDR2 YYNGEE. CDR3 region: CASSVRVDYGYTF. The DNA of the CDR3 is TGTGCCAGCAGCGTAAGAGTGGACTATGGCTACACCTTC.

This clone was detected once. V and J are TRBV28 and TRBJ2-1; D gene uncertain. Germline-derived CDR1 and CDR2 are MDHEN and SYDVKM. The ends were cut back, 6 bases at V and 3 bases at J, with 9 bases in the middle. The CDR3 length is 13 residues. CDR3 region: CASRPYYYNEQFF. In DNA form, the CDR3 reads TGTGCCAGCAGGCCTTACTACTACAATGAGCAGTTCTTC.

J is TRBJ1-1 and V is TRBV14; 10 bases are shared with TRBD1. This CDR3 comprises 13 residues. After removal of 1 base from V and 10 bases from J, the junction contained 3 bases not matched to a gene. Germline values: CDR1 SGHDN, CDR2 FVKESK. The CDR3 bases are TGTGCCAGCAGCCAAGGAGGACAGGGGGTAGCTTTCTTT. Its translation is CASSQGGQGVAFF.

The J gene is TRBJ2-3, the V gene TRBV27, with D possibly matching TRBD2 (6 bases). Looked up from germline, CDR1 is MNHEY and CDR2 is SMNVEV (reference sequence). The V gene lost 5 bases and the J gene lost 1 base, with 10 bases spanning the gap. The CDR3 consists of 14 residues. Here the CDR3 reads CASSASGGTDTQYF. The CDR3 DNA is TGTGCCAGCAGTGCCTCGGGGGGCACAGATACGCAGTATTTT.